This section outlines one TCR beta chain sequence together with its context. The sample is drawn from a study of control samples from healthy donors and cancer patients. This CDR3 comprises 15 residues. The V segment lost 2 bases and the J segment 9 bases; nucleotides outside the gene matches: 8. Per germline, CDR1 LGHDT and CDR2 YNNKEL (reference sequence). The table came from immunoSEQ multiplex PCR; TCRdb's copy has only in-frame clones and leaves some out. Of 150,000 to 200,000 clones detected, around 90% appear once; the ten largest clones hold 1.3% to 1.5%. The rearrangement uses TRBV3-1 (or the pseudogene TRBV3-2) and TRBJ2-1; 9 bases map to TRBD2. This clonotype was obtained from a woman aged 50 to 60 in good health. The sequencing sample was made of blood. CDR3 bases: TGTGCCAGCAGCCAACCTAGGCTAGCGGGGACTGAGCAGTTCTTC. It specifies CASSQPRLAGTEQFF.